This TCR beta chain was sequenced in a study of multiple sclerosis patients with progressive multifocal leukoencephalopathy. The CDR3 runs 16 residues. This clone was seen only once. Profiling relied on immunoSEQ multiplex PCR, and the TCRdb table lists in-frame clones only, not all of them. Among some 30,000 clones, about 90% were seen once, and the ten largest hold about 1.6%. Described time point: about six months of natalizumab therapy. The genes are TRBV8-2 and TRBJ1-2. TRBV8-2 is described as a pseudogene. The TCR comes from a human donor with multiple sclerosis. The sample in question was PBMCs, obtained from a patient treated with natalizumab. CDR3 residues: CGSCVHYSRKTYGYTF. In DNA, the CDR3 is TGTGGCAGTTGTGTGCATTATAGCCGAAAGACCTATGGCTACACCTTC.